The T cell receptor beta chain described here comes from a study of identical twins. Study outcomes and limitations: Twins shared out-of-frame alpha sequences with excess low generation probability. Zero-insertion analyses could be partly confounded by invariant MAIT and iNKT cells.

About this clonotype itself: The antigen is not known.

A universal primer site arose from template switching, and cDNA bore unique molecular identifiers. MiXCR was run by TCRdb on the 5' RACE reads, yielding one entry per CDR3 protein. The table has 1.5 million to 2 million distinct CDR3 sequences, about 32% seen once. The junction had 7 bases not matched to a gene; V was cut back by 4 bases and J by 0 bases. The CDR3 is made up of 17 amino acids. CDR1 and CDR2 (germline): KGHDR, SFDVKD. The sequence derives from a newborn girl in good health. The genes are TRBV24-1 and TRBJ2-3; 9 bases are a match to TRBD2. The sequencing sample was made of cord blood. The CDR3 protein is CATSDPGLATSTDTQYF. The CDR3 nucleotides are TGTGCCACCAGTGACCCAGGACTAGCGACTAGCACAGATACGCAGTATTTT.